These 7 T cell receptor beta chains were sequenced from one sample in a study of T cell responses to AZD1222 COVID-19 vaccine. The protocol was immunoSEQ multiplex PCR, while the TCRdb copy is restricted to in-frame clones and leaves out a portion. The sample shows approximately 88,000 clones, approximately 82% of them seen only once. Sample: peripheral blood, taken on day 0 of AZD1222 vaccination. Receptor source: an adult in good health.

The table lists this clone with a few counts. J is TRBJ2-7 and V is TRBV5-4; D is perhaps TRBD1 (6 bases). The CDR3 runs to 14 residues. V lost 0 bases and J lost 3, with 10 bases in between. The V gene's germline CDR1 is SGHNT and CDR2 YYREEE (reference sequence). CDR3 sequence reads: CASSLDLDSYEQYF. DNA of the CDR3: TGTGCCAGCAGCTTGGATCTGGACAGCTACGAGCAGTACTTC.

This chain connects TRBV18 to TRBJ1-2; possible D gene TRBD1, 5 bases. Trimming cost V 6 bases and J 8 bases, with 22 bases left between them. This CDR3 has 15 amino acids. Germline V gene data show CDR1 as KGHSH and CDR2 as LQKENI. CDR3 loop: CASSPGGDSSGGYTF. Written as DNA, the CDR3 is TGTGCCAGCTCCCCCGGAGGGGACTCCTCTGGGGGCTACACCTTC.

This rearrangement joins TRBV28 to TRBJ2-7; perhaps TRBD1 as D (6 bases). The germline V gene encodes CDR1 MDHEN and CDR2 SYDVKM. This CDR3 is built from 13 residues. V was pared by 3 bases and J by 7 bases, with 13 bases between. CDR3 in amino acids: CASSFQGHGEQYF. CDR3 coding DNA: TGTGCCAGCAGTTTCCAGGGGCATGGGGAGCAGTACTTC. Variable domain in full (rest from reference TRBV28 and TRBJ2-7): DVKVTQSSRYLVKRTGEKVFLECVQDMDHENMFWYRQDPGLGLRLIYFSYDVKMKEKGDIPEGYSVSREKKERFSLILESASTNQTSMYLCASSFQGHGEQYFGPGTRLTVT.

V usage is TRBV5-4 and J usage is TRBJ2-2; D call uncertain. Trimming removed 2 bases from V and 8 bases from J, with 10 bases in between. Germline CDR1 reads SGHNT; CDR2 reads YYREEE (reference sequence). The CDR3 covers 13 residues. The CDR3 loop reads CASSFRAEGELFF. The CDR3 nucleotides are TGTGCCAGCAGCTTTCGTGCCGAGGGGGAGCTGTTTTTT.

The rearrangement joins TRBV28 to TRBJ2-3; D remains ambiguous. The CDR3 has 14 amino acids. Germline loops: CDR1 MDHEN, CDR2 SYDVKM. Trimming took off 5 bases at V and 2 bases at J, with 11 bases between the two ends. The CDR3 DNA reads TGTGCCAGCAGTCTACCCGGATACACAGATACGCAGTATTTT. This translates into CASSLPGYTDTQYF.

This clone was recorded only once. The chain employs TRBV10-2 and TRBJ2-5; D might be TRBD2 (6 bases). Trimming took off 3 bases at V and 2 bases at J, with 13 bases between the two ends. CDR3 length: 15 residues. Germline CDR1 WSHSY, CDR2 SAAADI. In nucleotides, the CDR3 is TGCGCCAGCAGTGAAATGGTAGCGGTACAAGAGACCCAGTACTTC. The encoded protein is CASSEMVAVQETQYF.

Comments on this clone: The sample holds other DNA sequences that translate to the same CDR3. The chain recombines TRBV7-2 with TRBJ2-7; 7 nucleotides agree with TRBD2. CDR1 and CDR2 (germline): SGHTA, FQGNSA. The CDR3 extends over 15 amino acids. After removal of 1 base from V and 0 bases from J, the junction contained 3 bases not matched to a gene. The CDR3 DNA reads TGTGCCAGCAGCTTAGTAGGCGGGAGCTCCTACGAGCAGTACTTC. As protein: CASSLVGGSSYEQYF. Based on the CDR3 plus reference TRBV7-2 and TRBJ2-7, the full variable domain is GAGVSQSPSNKVTEKGKDVELRCDPISGHTALYWYRQSLGQGLEFLIYFQGNSAPDKSGLPSDRFSAERTGGSVSTLTIQRTQQEDSAVYLCASSLVGGSSYEQYFGPGTRLTVT.